These T cell receptor beta chains were read from a single sample in a study of memory B cells and T cells in multiple sclerosis. Profiled with immunoSEQ multiplex PCR; TCRdb holds only in-frame clones, not every one. The data hold over 10,000 clones, with just under 85% observed a single time. These receptors have no known antigen. The sample comprised PBMCs from blood kept in culture. The receptors originated from a human donor with multiple sclerosis. The conserved cysteine and the conserved F or W are not part of the CDR3 here. Size tells how often a clone was seen (once, few, many) or the class of an expanded clone, and some rows leave it out.

v_gene: TRBV7-2; abundance: few; CDR3aa: ASSLAGGNTIY
v_gene: TRBV4-2; abundance: -; CDR3aa: ASSQDLAGAADTQY
v_gene: TRBV4-1; abundance: -; CDR3aa: ASSQDARPYEGYT
v_gene: TRBV5-1; abundance: -; CDR3aa: ASSFVQGGGEQF
v_gene: TRBV5-1; abundance: -; CDR3aa: ASSLAGGINEQF
v_gene: TRBV2; abundance: -; CDR3aa: ASRERTSGGTDTQY
v_gene: TRBV19; abundance: -; CDR3aa: ASSIVPPGQAGGSYNEQF
v_gene: TRBV4-1; abundance: -; CDR3aa: ASSQVGDRGLYGYT
v_gene: TRBV9; abundance: -; CDR3aa: ASSPRTGNYGYT
v_gene: TRBV5-1; abundance: -; CDR3aa: ASSSWSLNTEAF
v_gene: TRBV27; abundance: -; CDR3aa: ASSLFSGGDFGELF
v_gene: TRBV2; abundance: -; CDR3aa: AFLSGGSDYGYT
v_gene: TRBV4-1; abundance: -; CDR3aa: ASSQELLPTGELF
v_gene: TRBV2; abundance: once; CDR3aa: ASSAVVVQNTEAF
v_gene: TRBV6-6; abundance: -; CDR3aa: ASSMGQIYGYT
v_gene: TRBV29-1; abundance: once; CDR3aa: SVETGHSGSYEQY
v_gene: TRBV6-5; abundance: -; CDR3aa: ASINSYNEQF
v_gene: TRBV10-2; abundance: -; CDR3aa: ASTEQRRSSYEQY
v_gene: TRBV5-4; abundance: -; CDR3aa: ASSSLETAFGTEAF
v_gene: TRBV7-3; abundance: -; CDR3aa: ASTHSGDTGELF
v_gene: TRBV5-4; abundance: -; CDR3aa: ASSPGQGYTDTQY
v_gene: TRBV25-1; abundance: once; CDR3aa: ASRETGGYTEAF
v_gene: TRBV21-1; abundance: few; CDR3aa: ASSTLREEQF
v_gene: TRBV9; abundance: -; CDR3aa: ASSGAGKTQY
v_gene: TRBV7-2; abundance: -; CDR3aa: ASSFSEGTEAF
v_gene: TRBV23-1; abundance: -; CDR3aa: ASSQRPRNFEAF
v_gene: TRBV7-6; abundance: -; CDR3aa: ASSLGGEELTEAF
v_gene: TRBV15; abundance: -; CDR3aa: ATSGGQSTNEKLF
v_gene: TRBV19; abundance: few; CDR3aa: ASSPSTGAGEQY
v_gene: TRBV2; abundance: -; CDR3aa: ASLLDANTGELF
v_gene: TRBV11-2; abundance: -; CDR3aa: ASSLDGSPYEQY
v_gene: TRBV5-1; abundance: -; CDR3aa: ASSLDGSSGGNEQF
v_gene: TRBV4-2; abundance: -; CDR3aa: ASSQGLSTIGNTIY
v_gene: TRBV18; abundance: -; CDR3aa: ASSGLGRTTNRETQY